The entry that follows covers one TCR beta chain sequence. Its antigen remains unknown. The sample belongs to a study of cytomegalovirus exposure and HLA in healthy donors. Findings and limits, study-wide: CMV antigen specificity of three CMV-associated chains was confirmed in vitro. Later analysis reportedly placed an Asian-associated ancestry cluster below the roughly 690-donor mean in N-insertions. Based on reports, TCR beta sequences accurately predicted HLA-A and HLA-B alleles for most subjects. In a later analysis, compared with equally common non-associated chains, HLA-associated beta chains were more expanded.

PCR employed 60 Vbeta and 13 Jbeta primers. Libraries were prepared by immunoSEQ multiplex PCR; TCRdb keeps only in-frame clonotypes and omits some of them. This sample carries about 170,000 clones, approximately 84% of them seen once, and the ten largest clones take just over 2.5%. The source material was PBMCs. The sequence was obtained from a man aged 25 to 40 in good health and CMV-seropositive.

Here the CDR3 reads CASSSMTKGVEQFF. The CDR3 nucleotides read TGTGCCAGCAGCTCAATGACTAAGGGGGTTGAGCAGTTCTTC. The genes are TRBV5-4 and TRBJ2-1; perhaps TRBD1 as D (6 bases). V was pared by 3 bases and J by 9 bases, with 16 bases between. Looked up from germline, CDR1 is SGHNT and CDR2 is YYREEE (reference sequence). This CDR3 is 14 amino acids long.